This T cell receptor beta chain was retrieved from a study of response to subunit inactivated influenza vaccine. TCRdb ran MiXCR on the RT-PCR reads and lists one entry per CDR3 protein. The sample holds a few hundred thousand distinct CDR3 sequences, approximately 7.8% seen once. Deletions cut 1 base from V and 5 bases from J, with 10 bases between. The CDR3 is made up of 14 amino acids. The germline gives CDR1 SEHNR, CDR2 FQNEAQ (reference sequence). V gene TRBV7-9 combines with J gene TRBJ2-3, with D hard to call. The specimen was PBMCs from blood, collected less than 25 months after vaccination. The receptor was isolated from a man aged 45 to 75 who received an inactivated influenza vaccine. CDR3 nucleotides: TGTGCCAGCAGCTTAGAGAATGATTTAGATACGCAGTATTTT. It codes for CASSLENDLDTQYF.